This is a list of T cell receptor beta chains from one sample in a study of blood T cell repertoires in COVID-19. This table comes from immunoSEQ multiplex PCR, and its TCRdb copy is limited to in-frame clones, with some not included. The top ten clones hold approximately 2% of a sample with under 200,000 clones, about 83% of them seen once. The sequenced sample consisted of peripheral blood. These receptors were collected from a woman of 80 years or more with acute or convalescent COVID-19. Each CDR3 is given with its conserved first and last residue. Each record gives: clone size, V gene, D gene, J gene, CDR3 protein, CDR3 DNA. D genes are given only for firm matches. Expanded clones get a size class; other rows say once, few or many, or leave the size out.

few	TRBV3-1/TRBV3-2	TRBD2	TRBJ2-7	CASSQDIASGSREQYF	TGTGCCAGCAGCCAAGATATAGCTAGCGGGAGTCGCGAGCAGTACTTC
few	TRBV9	.	TRBJ2-7	CASSVGEIGYEQYF	TGTGCCAGCAGCGTCGGGGAAATCGGTTACGAGCAGTACTTC
once	TRBV7-9	.	TRBJ1-2	CASSLARPAGYTF	TGTGCCAGCAGCTTAGCGCGGCCTGCCGGCTACACCTTC
.	TRBV18	TRBD2	TRBJ2-7	CASSLSGRDWEQYF	TGTGCCAGCTCACTCAGCGGGAGAGATTGGGAGCAGTACTTC
.	TRBV19	.	TRBJ1-5	CASTTAGTNQPQHF	TGTGCCAGTACCACGGCGGGAACAAATCAGCCCCAGCATTTT
.	TRBV10-2	.	TRBJ1-3	CASSGGLRTGSGNTIYF	TGCGCCAGCAGTGGGGGCCTCCGGACCGGCTCTGGAAACACCATATATTTT
.	TRBV5-1	TRBD2	TRBJ2-7	CASSLVGGSNEQYF	TGCGCCAGCAGCTTGGTTGGCGGGAGCAACGAGCAGTACTTC
.	TRBV18	.	TRBJ2-7	CASSPSQYSYEQYF	TGTGCCAGCTCACCATCGCAGTACTCCTACGAGCAGTACTTC
.	TRBV4-3	TRBD2	TRBJ2-4	CASSQNSGVWNIQYF	TGCGCCAGCAGCCAGAATAGCGGGGTATGGAACATTCAGTACTTC
.	TRBV7-2	TRBD2	TRBJ2-7	CASTLGAGGAYEQYF	TGTGCCAGCACCCTGGGGGCGGGAGGTGCCTACGAGCAGTACTTC
.	TRBV28	.	TRBJ1-5	CASSFSDIQPQHF	TGTGCCAGCAGTTTCTCGGACATCCAGCCCCAGCATTTT
.	TRBV6-6	.	TRBJ2-1	CASSYARVQFF	TGTGCCAGCAGTTACGCCAGGGTGCAGTTCTTC
.	TRBV11-2	.	TRBJ2-7	CASSFNPSENEQYF	TGTGCCAGCAGCTTCAACCCCTCGGAGAACGAGCAGTACTTC
.	TRBV3-1/TRBV3-2	.	TRBJ1-4	CASSQVLGSQEEKLFF	TGTGCCAGCAGCCAAGTTTTAGGCTCGCAGGAAGAAAAACTGTTTTTT
.	TRBV3-1/TRBV3-2	.	TRBJ1-2	CASSQLETYGYTF	TGTGCCAGCAGCCAACTGGAGACCTATGGCTACACCTTC
.	TRBV2	.	TRBJ1-5	CASSTFLSQPQHF	TGTGCCAGCAGTACCTTTCTCAGTCAGCCCCAGCATTTT
.	TRBV12-3/TRBV12-4	.	TRBJ1-4	CASRGGVNEKLFF	TGTGCCAGCAGGGGAGGGGTTAATGAAAAACTGTTTTTT
.	TRBV4-3	TRBD2	TRBJ2-3	CASSYTSGSTDTQYF	TGCGCCAGCAGCTATACTAGCGGGAGCACAGATACGCAGTATTTT
.	TRBV2	.	TRBJ1-4	CASRLTVYEKLFF	TGTGCCAGCAGATTGACAGTATACGAAAAACTGTTTTTT
.	TRBV19	.	TRBJ1-2	CASSDPGLYSGYTF	TGTGCCAGTAGTGATCCGGGTTTGTATAGTGGCTACACCTTC
.	TRBV5-1	TRBD1	TRBJ1-5	CASSARQGPNQPQHF	TGCGCCAGCAGCGCCCGACAGGGGCCGAATCAGCCCCAGCATTTT
.	TRBV7-6	TRBD2	TRBJ2-2	CASSRGTSGTGELFF	TGTGCCAGCAGCCGAGGGACTAGCGGAACCGGGGAGCTGTTTTTT
.	TRBV4-3	TRBD1	TRBJ1-1	CASSQGGMTGWATEAFF	TGCGCCAGCAGCCAAGGAGGGATGACAGGGTGGGCCACTGAAGCTTTCTTT